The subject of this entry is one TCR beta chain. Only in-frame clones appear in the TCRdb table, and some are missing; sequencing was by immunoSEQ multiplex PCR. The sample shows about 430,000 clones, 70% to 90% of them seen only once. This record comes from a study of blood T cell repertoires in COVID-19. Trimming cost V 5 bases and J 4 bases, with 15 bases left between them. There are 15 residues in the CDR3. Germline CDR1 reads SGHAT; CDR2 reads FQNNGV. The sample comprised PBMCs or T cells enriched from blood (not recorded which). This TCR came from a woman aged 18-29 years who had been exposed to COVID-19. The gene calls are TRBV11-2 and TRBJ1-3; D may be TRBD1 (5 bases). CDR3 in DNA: TGTGCCAGCAGCCCTACCCTGGGGGGAGGAAACACCATATATTTT. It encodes CASSPTLGGGNTIYF.